This is a list of T cell receptor beta chains from one sample in a study of blood T cell repertoires in COVID-19. TCRdb's copy holds only in-frame clones and misses some; the assay was immunoSEQ multiplex PCR. The sample lists tens of thousands of clones; 90% were seen once. The sequencing sample was made of peripheral blood. Every receptor here comes from a man between 45 and 60 years old with acute or convalescent COVID-19. Each CDR3 is given with its conserved first and last residue. A D gene is named only where the DNA matches it firmly. Some rows mark clone size as missing; the rest say once, few, many or name a class of expanded clone.

-,TRBD1,TRBV10-3,TRBJ1-6,TGTGCCATCAGCCTCGGACAGGGTAGTTCACCCCTCCACTTT,CAISLGQGSSPLHF
once,TRBD2,TRBV28,TRBJ2-5,TGTGCCAGCAGTTCACCAGCGGGAAGTCAAGAGACCCAGTACTTC,CASSSPAGSQETQYF
-,-,TRBV5-1,TRBJ2-2,TGCGCCACCGCACTAGACCCGAACACCGGGGAGCTGTTTTTT,CATALDPNTGELFF
-,-,TRBV6-5,TRBJ2-1,TGTGCCAGCAGTTATTCCCTAGCTCGGGGTTACAATGAGCAGTTCTTC,CASSYSLARGYNEQFF
-,TRBD1,TRBV6-6,TRBJ1-4,TGTGCCAGCAGTAAACCACCGGGACAGGGCCATGAAAAACTGTTTTTT,CASSKPPGQGHEKLFF
medium-sized,TRBD1,TRBV30,TRBJ1-4,TGTGCCTGGAGGCAGGGGGGAAAACTGTTTTTT,CAWRQGGKLFF
-,-,TRBV20-1,TRBJ2-7,TGCAGTGCTAGTCGTCGGGAGTACGAGCAGTACTTC,CSASRREYEQYF
-,-,TRBV5-6,TRBJ1-2,TGTGCCAGCAACCAATGGTGGAGGGTTGGTGAGGGTTACACCTTC,CASNQWWRVGEGYTF
-,-,TRBV7-9,TRBJ2-7,TGTGCCAGCAGCTTAGGGGGGACAGAGCAGTACTTC,CASSLGGTEQYF
-,-,TRBV19,TRBJ2-6,TGTGCCAGTAGTATCAGGGCTGGGGCCAACGTCCTGACTTTC,CASSIRAGANVLTF
-,-,TRBV4-2,TRBJ2-2,TGTGCCAGCAGCCAACAAGGGGGACCATCGAACACCGGGGAGCTGTTTTTT,CASSQQGGPSNTGELFF
-,TRBD1,TRBV24-1,TRBJ2-2,TGTGCCACCAGTGACAAACGACAGGGCAGCACCGGGGAGCTGTTTTTT,CATSDKRQGSTGELFF
-,-,TRBV18,TRBJ1-3,TGTGCCAGCTCACCTATAATCGGTAACGGACAGAACTCTGGAAACACCATATATTTT,CASSPIIGNGQNSGNTIYF
-,TRBD2,TRBV6-5,TRBJ2-7,TGTGCCAGCGGGTGGGAGGGTTACGAGCAGTACTTC,CASGWEGYEQYF
-,TRBD2,TRBV7-7,TRBJ2-5,TGTGCCAGCAGCTTAGGAGCGGGGAAGCAAGAGACCCAGTACTTC,CASSLGAGKQETQYF
once,-,TRBV7-2,TRBJ2-1,TGTGCCAGCAGCTTAGACGGGGGAGCCTACAATGAGCAGTTCTTC,CASSLDGGAYNEQFF
-,TRBD2,TRBV7-6,TRBJ2-4,TGTGCCAGCAGCTTAGTACCTAGCGGGACCCAAGCCGGTATAGCCAAAAACATTCAGTACTTC,CASSLVPSGTQAGIAKNIQYF
-,-,TRBV3-1/TRBV3-2,TRBJ1-5,TGTGCCAGCAGCCAAGGAGTCAGGGGAGGCAATCAGCCCCAGCATTTT,CASSQGVRGGNQPQHF
-,-,TRBV3-1/TRBV3-2,TRBJ1-2,TGTGCCAGCAGCCAAGGATCGGCAGGGGCCCTCCTAGACTATGGCTACACCTTC,CASSQGSAGALLDYGYTF
-,-,TRBV10-2,TRBJ2-5,TGCGCCAGCAGTGTGATCTACCGGGAGACCCAGTACTTC,CASSVIYRETQYF
-,-,TRBV7-6,TRBJ2-4,TGTGCCAGCAGCTTAGCCTCGCCAGGAAGGGCCAAAAACATTCAGTACTTC,CASSLASPGRAKNIQYF
once,TRBD1,TRBV4-2,TRBJ2-1,TGTGCCAGCAGCCTCGACAGGGGGCTGGACAATGAGCAGTTCTTC,CASSLDRGLDNEQFF
few,TRBD2,TRBV27,TRBJ2-1,TGTGCCAGCAGTTTAGGCGGGAGGGCCTTTGAGCAGTTCTTC,CASSLGGRAFEQFF
-,TRBD2,TRBV10-3,TRBJ2-5,TGTGCCATCAGTGAGAAGCTAGCGGGGGGGAAAGAGACCCAGTACTTC,CAISEKLAGGKETQYF
-,TRBD2,TRBV3-1/TRBV3-2,TRBJ2-7,TGTGCCAGCAGCCCTTCTAGCGGGAGCTCCTACGAGCAGTACTTC,CASSPSSGSSYEQYF
-,TRBD1,TRBV6-5,TRBJ2-1,TGTGCCAGCACCGAGGGGACAGGCACCAATGAGCAGTTCTTC,CASTEGTGTNEQFF
-,-,TRBV2,TRBJ2-7,TGTGCCAGCGTTCGGGACTTGGCCTACGAGCAGTACTTC,CASVRDLAYEQYF
few,-,TRBV19,TRBJ1-1,TGTGCCAGTAGTAGTTCTATGACAGGTGGGGGAGCAGATGGAGCTTTCTTT,CASSSSMTGGGADGAFF
-,TRBD1,TRBV29-1,TRBJ1-5,TGCAGCGTTAATACAGGGGCGAATCAGCCCCAGCATTTT,CSVNTGANQPQHF
-,TRBD1,TRBV28,TRBJ2-1,TGTGCCAGCAGTTCGGGACAGATCTACAATGAGCAGTTCTTC,CASSSGQIYNEQFF
-,TRBD1,TRBV6-5,TRBJ1-6,TGTGCCAGCCGGCCGGGACAGGGTAATTCACCCCTCCACTTT,CASRPGQGNSPLHF
-,TRBD1,TRBV5-1,TRBJ1-2,TGCGCCAGCAGCGAGCTGACAGGGGGTGGCTACACCTTC,CASSELTGGGYTF
-,-,TRBV4-1,TRBJ2-5,TGCGCCAGCAGCCATTGGGGGGGCGGGGAGACCCAGTACTTC,CASSHWGGGETQYF
-,TRBD2,TRBV27,TRBJ2-7,TGTGCCAGCAGCCCCAGAGCGGGCGGGGGGCGCTACGAGCAGTACTTC,CASSPRAGGGRYEQYF
-,-,TRBV10-3,TRBJ2-7,TGTGCCATCAGTGAGAATCGACAGCGCGGTTACGAGCAGTACTTC,CAISENRQRGYEQYF
-,-,TRBV24-1,TRBJ1-5,TGTGCCACCAGTGATCAGGGAAGTGGCAATCAGCCCCAGCATTTT,CATSDQGSGNQPQHF
-,-,TRBV7-3,TRBJ2-1,TGTGCCAGCAGCTTACTCCCCCTATACAATGAGCAGTTCTTC,CASSLLPLYNEQFF
-,-,TRBV6-1,TRBJ2-1,TGTGCCAGCAGTGAACACAGGGTTCGGGAGTTCTTC,CASSEHRVREFF
-,-,TRBV27,TRBJ1-1,TGTGCCAGCAGTCCAGAACGGACAGCCTTTTACGCCACTAAAACGAACACTGAAGCTTTCTTT,CASSPERTAFYATKTNTEAFF
-,-,TRBV28,TRBJ1-6,TGTGCCAGCAGTTTAAATGGACTTTTCACCCTCCACTTT,CASSLNGLFTLHF
-,-,TRBV7-2,TRBJ1-3,TGTGCCAGCAGCTTATGGAGTCGGAGTGATGGAAACACCATATATTTT,CASSLWSRSDGNTIYF
-,TRBD1,TRBV11-2,TRBJ1-2,TGTGCCAGCAGCTTAGGTGGGACAGGGGTCGGCTACACCTTC,CASSLGGTGVGYTF
-,-,TRBV5-4,TRBJ1-3,TGTGCCAGCAGCTTGGGAAGAAGCCACTCTGGAAACACCATATATTTT,CASSLGRSHSGNTIYF